The clone carrying this T cell receptor beta chain was seen at least ten times. Its specificity is not known. The germline CDR1 and CDR2 sequences are MGHRA and YSYEKL. The CDR3 is 14 amino acids. The V and J ends lost 4 bases and 3 bases respectively, with 12 bases between them. This sample stems from a study of OX40 agonist ivuxolimab in advanced cancers. Study as a whole: Eligibility rules accepted prior anti-PD-1, anti-PD-L1 or anti-CTLA-4 therapy, and over 30% had some. Study-level points and caveats: The authors also found low normalized T-cell clonal expansion in some nonresponders. Some of the lowest clonal expansion was seen in partial responders at 0.1-3.0 mg/kg.

Profiling relied on immunoSEQ multiplex PCR, and the TCRdb table lists in-frame clones only, not all of them. The sample consists of roughly 82,000 clones, approximately 87% of them appearing once. V and J are TRBV4-1 and TRBJ1-1, with D perhaps matching TRBD1 (5 bases). The TCR was taken from an adult with an advanced solid tumor such as melanoma, head and neck, liver or kidney cancer. Here the sequenced sample was CD4+ or CD8+ T cells sorted from blood, taken in a trial of the OX40 agonist ivuxolimab. CDR3: CASSPRQGHTEAFF. DNA of the CDR3: TGCGCCAGCAGCCCCCGCCAGGGCCACACTGAAGCTTTCTTT.